The 4 T cell receptor beta chains below all came from one sample that was sequenced in a study of early T cells in non-severe SARS-CoV-2 infection (dated by TCRdb to the early 2020s). The library was generated by 5' RACE. These reads were obtained on a NextSeq 500. The public reads were reanalyzed by TCRdb: fastp trimming at Q25, MiXCR alignment, in-frame beta chains only. Records with the same CDR3 protein are collapsed into one entry carrying the most frequent genes and DNA. This sample gives tens of thousands of distinct CDR3 sequences in total; under 13% of them show up just once. The ten largest clonotypes hold approximately 5.9% of the sample. Sequenced sample: whole blood. These receptor sequences come from an adult who was a healthcare worker with PCR-confirmed SARS-CoV-2 infection or an uninfected control (not recorded which).

This clonotype has only a few counts. The chain carries TRBV7-2 and TRBJ1-1; D call uncertain. The CDR3 has 14 amino acids. The germline V gene has CDR1 SGHTA and CDR2 FQGNSA. V lost 5 bases, J lost 3 bases, and 13 bases lay in between. The chain's CDR3 is CASSPRWSDTEAFF. The CDR3 bases are TGTGCCAGCAGCCCCCGGTGGAGCGACACTGAAGCTTTCTTT.

This clonotype occurred many times. The rearrangement links TRBV6-4 to TRBJ1-2, with D possibly being TRBD1 (5 bases). The CDR3 sequence is 14 residues long. V was cut by 3 bases and J by 4 bases, with 12 bases left in between. From germline, CDR1 is MRHNA and CDR2 SNTAGT. The CDR3 DNA reads as TGTGCCAGCAGTGAGGCAGGGCAAGGCTATGGCTACACCTTC. Protein product: CASSEAGQGYGYTF.

In its sample, this clonotype was seen a few times. The chain has TRBV7-9 and TRBJ2-1, with D possibly TRBD2 on 6 matching bases. In germline, CDR1 is SEHNR, CDR2 FQNEAQ (reference sequence). The germline V and J ends were trimmed by 5 bases and 6 bases, with 11 bases remaining between them. This CDR3 comprises 13 residues. The CDR3 loop reads CASSAGQGNEQFF. The CDR3 DNA follows: TGTGCCAGCAGCGCGGGGCAGGGCAATGAGCAGTTCTTC.

This clonotype was picked up many times. This sequence joins TRBV4-2 and TRBJ2-7, with 13 bases lining up with TRBD2. V gave up 1 base and J gave up 6 bases; unmatched junction bases: 3. CDR1 and CDR2 (germline): LGHNA, YNFKEQ. CDR3 length: 15 residues. The DNA of the CDR3 is TGTGCCAGCAGCCAAGGGACTAGCGGGAGTTCCGAGCAGTACTTC. It encodes CASSQGTSGSSEQYF.